One and the same sample provided the 24 T cell receptor beta chains below, sequenced in a study of cytotoxic CD8 clonotypes in ibrutinib-treated CLL. Profiling relied on immunoSEQ multiplex PCR, and the TCRdb table lists in-frame clones only, not all of them. This sample has 110,000 to 150,000 clones; about 79% occur once, and the top ten carry around 13%. The sample here was PBMCs, taken after 12 months of ibrutinib treatment. These receptors all stem from a human donor with chronic lymphocytic leukemia.

The V and J genes are TRBV19 and TRBJ2-2; D assignment may be TRBD1 or TRBD2 (5 bases each). The CDR3 extends over 17 amino acids. CDR1 and CDR2 from the germline V gene are LNHDA and SQIVND (reference sequence). V was cut by 1 base and J by 0 bases, with 12 bases left in between. CDR3 in amino acids: CASSIVPLGPNTGELFF. In DNA form, the CDR3 reads TGTGCCAGTAGTATAGTACCCTTGGGACCGAACACCGGGGAGCTGTTTTTT.

The V gene is TRBV5-6, the J gene TRBJ2-5; D uncertain. The V end was cut by 0 bases, the J end by 2 bases, with 5 bases between. Germline CDR1 is SGHDT and CDR2 is YYEEEE. This CDR3 has 13 residues. The CDR3 is CASSLVGQETQYF. Written as DNA, the CDR3 is TGTGCCAGCAGCTTGGTGGGGCAAGAGACCCAGTACTTC.

The chain couples TRBV5-1 to TRBJ2-3; TRBD2 agrees at 8 bases. The CDR3 covers 14 residues. The junction had 4 bases not matched to a gene; V was cut back by 5 bases and J by 2 bases. Germline-derived CDR1 and CDR2 are SGHRS and YFSETQ. CDR3 loop: CASRTSDNTDTQYF. CDR3 nucleotide sequence: TGCGCCAGCAGGACTAGCGATAACACAGATACGCAGTATTTT.

The chain recombines TRBV5-4 with TRBJ2-7; 12 bases map to TRBD2. Germline CDR1 is SGHNT and CDR2 is YYREEE (reference sequence). This CDR3 is 16 amino acids long. Trimming at V came to 4 bases and at J to 3 bases, leaving 8 bases not matched to a gene. In nucleotides, the CDR3 is TGTGCCAGCAGCCCAAAGACTAGCGGGAGTTTCTACGAGCAGTACTTC. Protein: CASSPKTSGSFYEQYF.

This chain uses TRBV7-9 with TRBJ2-7; D is possibly TRBD1 (6 bases). Deletions cut 2 bases from V and 1 base from J, with 18 bases between. This CDR3 comprises 17 residues. Per germline, CDR1 SEHNR and CDR2 FQNEAQ (reference sequence). The CDR3 sequence: CASSLISAGTPSYEQYF. The CDR3 nucleotides read TGTGCCAGCAGCTTAATATCCGCAGGGACACCTTCCTACGAGCAGTACTTC.

The rearrangement joins TRBV4-3 to TRBJ2-7; a possible D gene is TRBD2 (5 bases). Trimming stripped 0 bases from V and 4 bases from J, with 16 bases between. The CDR3 is 16 residues long. Germline-derived CDR1 and CDR2 are LGHNA and YSLEER. This CDR3 is CASSQDTSFVAYEQYF. The CDR3 nucleotides are TGCGCCAGCAGCCAAGATACTAGTTTCGTCGCTTACGAGCAGTACTTC.

Comment on this clone: Other DNA sequences from this sample encode an identical CDR3 as well. V usage is TRBV19 and J usage is TRBJ1-4; D not certain. V dropped 3 bases and J dropped 0 bases, with 5 bases sitting between them. The CDR3 is 14 residues long. The germline CDR1 and CDR2 sequences are LNHDA and SQIVND (reference sequence). The chain's CDR3 is CASSITATNEKLFF. The CDR3 bases are TGTGCCAGTAGTATTACCGCAACTAATGAAAAACTGTTTTTT. The full variable domain, completed using reference TRBV19 and TRBJ1-4, is DGGITQSPKYLFRKEGQNVTLSCEQNLNHDAMYWYRQDPGQGLRLIYYSQIVNDFQKGDIAEGYSVSREKKESFPLTVTSAQKNPTAFYLCASSITATNEKLFFGSGTQLSVL.

The V and J genes are TRBV5-1 and TRBJ2-7, with 11 bases that match TRBD1. Germline values: CDR1 SGHRS, CDR2 YFSETQ. This CDR3 is built from 16 residues. V trimming: 0 bases; J trimming: 2 bases; junction bases outside the gene matches: 4. The chain's CDR3 is CASSLAGTGGAYEQYF. CDR3 DNA sequence: TGCGCCAGCAGCTTGGCCGGGACAGGGGGTGCCTACGAGCAGTACTTC.

V and J are TRBV4-1 and TRBJ1-5; D unclear. The germline gives CDR1 MGHRA, CDR2 YSYEKL. V lost 1 base and J 4 bases, leaving 8 bases between the germline ends. The CDR3 runs 14 residues. This chain's CDR3 is CASSQGRVNQPQHF. In nucleotides, the CDR3 is TGCGCCAGCAGCCAAGGGAGGGTTAATCAGCCCCAGCATTTT.

Of note for this clone: The identical CDR3 is also encoded by other nucleotide sequences in the sample. The chain couples TRBV11-2 to TRBJ1-1; D gene uncertain. Trimming took 5 bases from V and 1 from J, leaving 8 bases between them. The CDR3 has 13 residues. In germline, CDR1 is SGHAT, CDR2 FQNNGV. CDR3 loop: CASSPQRNTEAFF. CDR3 DNA: TGTGCCAGCAGCCCTCAGCGGAACACTGAAGCTTTCTTT.

This clone has a handful of counts. The V call is TRBV5-6, the J call TRBJ2-7, with D perhaps TRBD1 (5 bases). The CDR3 sequence is 13 residues long. Germline V CDR1 and CDR2: SGHDT, YYEEEE. Trimming shortened V by 0 bases and J by 1 base, and 5 bases separated the two germline ends. CDR3 loop: CASSLDRSYEQYF. CDR3 coding DNA: TGTGCCAGCAGCTTGGACAGGTCCTACGAGCAGTACTTC.

This clone was seen more than once but under ten times. This chain uses TRBV28 with TRBJ1-2; D is undetermined. The V end was cut by 4 bases, the J end by 8 bases, with 8 bases between. The CDR3 consists of 11 residues. Germline lookup yields CDR1 MDHEN and CDR2 SYDVKM. The CDR3, as DNA: TGTGCCAGCAGTTCCCTGAGGGGCTACACCTTC. Translated: CASSSLRGYTF.

This sequence joins TRBV27 and TRBJ1-2; D is perhaps TRBD1 (5 bases). Between the trimmed V and J ends, which lost 3 bases and 8 bases, there was a span of 13 bases. Germline V CDR1 and CDR2: MNHEY, SMNVEV (reference sequence). This CDR3 spans 13 amino acids. The chain's CDR3 is CASSLSGGSGYTF. The CDR3 DNA follows: TGTGCCAGCAGTTTGTCGGGGGGATCGGGCTACACCTTC.

The V and J genes are TRBV25-1 and TRBJ2-5; D not resolved. V was clipped by 6 bases and J by 5 bases, with 7 bases between them. The germline V gene has CDR1 MGHDK and CDR2 SYGVNS. The CDR3 is 11 residues long. The CDR3 spells CASRKGETQYF. The CDR3 DNA sequence: TGTGCCAGCAGAAAAGGGGAGACCCAGTACTTC. Using reference TRBV25-1 and TRBJ2-5 for the parts outside the CDR3, the full variable domain is EADIYQTPRYLVIGTGKKITLECSQTMGHDKMYWYQQDPGMELHLIHYSYGVNSTEKGDLSSESTVSRIRTEHFPLTLESARPSHTSQYLCASRKGETQYFGPGTRLLVL.

This rearrangement joins TRBV5-1 to TRBJ2-7; D unresolved. The CDR3 length is 11 residues. Germline lookup yields CDR1 SGHRS and CDR2 YFSETQ. Trimming shortened V by 3 bases and J by 3 bases, and 4 bases separated the two germline ends. In nucleotides, the CDR3 is TGCGCCAGCAGCTACTACTACGAGCAGTACTTC. Translating gives CASSYYYEQYF.

This chain links TRBV7-2 with TRBJ2-3; 9 bases align to TRBD2. The V segment lost 5 bases and the J segment 4 bases; nucleotides outside the gene matches: 10. The germline CDR1 and CDR2 sequences are SGHTA and FQGNSA. The CDR3 has 16 amino acids. The CDR3 protein is CASSPGLAGTADTQYF. The DNA of the CDR3 is TGTGCCAGCAGCCCAGGCCTAGCGGGAACCGCAGATACGCAGTATTTT.

The rearrangement links TRBV19 to TRBJ2-2; D not resolved. Germline V gene data show CDR1 as LNHDA and CDR2 as SQIVND (reference sequence). The CDR3 extends over 15 amino acids. Between the trimmed V and J ends, which lost 6 bases and 0 bases, there was a span of 11 bases. In DNA, the CDR3 is TGTGCCAGTAGGCCAAGCGAAACGAACACCGGGGAGCTGTTTTTT. This translates into CASRPSETNTGELFF.

The rearrangement links TRBV5-4 to TRBJ2-7, with a possible D match to TRBD2 (6 bases). CDR3 size: 16 residues. CDR1 is SGHNT, CDR2 YYREEE, per germline (reference sequence). V lost 2 bases, J lost 3 bases, and 18 bases lay in between. The CDR3 here is CASSFVLGEAYYEQYF. The DNA of the CDR3 is TGTGCCAGCAGCTTTGTCCTCGGGGAGGCATACTACGAGCAGTACTTC.

The chain couples TRBV2 to TRBJ2-1, with 12 bases fitting TRBD2. This CDR3 has 15 residues. Looked up from germline, CDR1 is SNHLY and CDR2 is FYNNEI. After removal of 5 bases from V and 7 bases from J, the junction contained 6 bases not matched to a gene. CDR3 sequence (DNA): TGTGCCAGCAGTAGGACTAGCGGGACTAGGAATGAGCAGTTCTTC. Translating it yields CASSRTSGTRNEQFF.

This clone has just one count. V is TRBV4-2 and J is TRBJ1-5; possible D gene TRBD1, 5 bases. V was trimmed by 3 bases and J by 7 bases, leaving 13 bases between them. Germline loops: CDR1 LGHNA, CDR2 YNFKEQ. CDR3 length: 14 amino acids. The CDR3 DNA sequence: TGTGCCAGCAGCCATCCCGGGGGAGAGCAGCCCCAGCATTTT. This translates into CASSHPGGEQPQHF.

The chain couples TRBV4-2 to TRBJ2-1; D not resolved. CDR1 and CDR2 (germline): LGHNA, YNFKEQ. The V end was cut by 5 bases, the J end by 6 bases, with 8 bases between. This CDR3 is built from 12 residues. Here the CDR3 DNA reads TGTGCCAGCAGCGCGCAGCCCAATGAGCAGTTCTTC. Protein sequence: CASSAQPNEQFF.

The rearrangement uses TRBV7-2 and TRBJ2-7; the D gene is possibly TRBD1 (6 bases). V was cut by 6 bases and J by 0 bases, with 15 bases left in between. Germline V gives CDR1 SGHTA, CDR2 FQGNSA. The CDR3 is 15 residues long. CDR3 region: CASRHRQDLSYEQYF. Here the CDR3 DNA reads TGTGCCAGCAGGCATAGACAGGACCTCTCCTACGAGCAGTACTTC. Combining the CDR3 with reference TRBV7-2 and TRBJ2-7 gives the whole variable domain GAGVSQSPSNKVTEKGKDVELRCDPISGHTALYWYRQSLGQGLEFLIYFQGNSAPDKSGLPSDRFSAERTGGSVSTLTIQRTQQEDSAVYLCASRHRQDLSYEQYFGPGTRLTVT.

This clone was picked up a small number of times. The chain couples TRBV9 to TRBJ2-7, with 8 bases identical to TRBD2. V shed 4 bases, J shed 2 bases, and the junction held 5 bases outside the gene matches. CDR1 SGDLS and CDR2 YYNGEE come from the germline V gene. CDR3 length: 14 residues. DNA for the CDR3: TGTGCCAGCAGCTCCATAGCGGGGACCTACGAGCAGTACTTC. As protein: CASSSIAGTYEQYF. Complete variable domain (other parts from reference TRBV9 and TRBJ2-7): DSGVTQTPKHLITATGQRVTLRCSPRSGDLSVYWYQQSLDQGLQFLIQYYNGEERAKGNILERFSAQQFPDLHSELNLSSLELGDSALYFCASSSIAGTYEQYFGPGTRLTVT.

V is TRBV30 and J is TRBJ2-6; TRBD1 matches 8 bases. The CDR3 runs 18 residues. V shed 0 bases and J 3 bases; nucleotides not matched to a gene: 10. Per germline, CDR1 GTSNPN and CDR2 SVGIG (reference sequence). This CDR3 reads CAWSVVGQGLFGANVLTF. As DNA, the CDR3 is TGTGCCTGGAGTGTGGTTGGACAGGGCCTTTTTGGGGCCAACGTCCTGACTTTC.